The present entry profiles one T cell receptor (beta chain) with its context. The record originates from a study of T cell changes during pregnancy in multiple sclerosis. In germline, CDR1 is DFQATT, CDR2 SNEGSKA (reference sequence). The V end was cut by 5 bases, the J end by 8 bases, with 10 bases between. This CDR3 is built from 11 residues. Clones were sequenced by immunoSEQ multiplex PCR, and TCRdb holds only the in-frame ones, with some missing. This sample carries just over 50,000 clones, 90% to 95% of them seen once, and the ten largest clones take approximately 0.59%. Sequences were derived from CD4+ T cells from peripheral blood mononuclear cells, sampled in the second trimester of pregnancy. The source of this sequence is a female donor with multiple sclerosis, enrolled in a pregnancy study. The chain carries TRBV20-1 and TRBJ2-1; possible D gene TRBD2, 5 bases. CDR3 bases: TGCAGTGCTCCGGGGAATGATGAGCAGTTCTTC. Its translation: CSAPGNDEQFF.